These 2 T cell receptor beta chains were all obtained from the same sample, sequenced in a study of shared clonotypes between healthy human individuals. The repertoire was sequenced with immunoSEQ multiplex PCR; TCRdb's copy has only in-frame clones and lacks some. This sample carries fewer than 600,000 clones, around three quarters of them seen once, and the ten largest clones take around 12%. The sequencing sample was made of PBMCs. The receptors come from a woman between 40 and 50 years old in good health. Some clones in this sample may be carry-over from other donors' samples.

The chain recombines TRBV5-6 with TRBJ2-7; perhaps TRBD1 as D (6 bases). Germline CDR1 SGHDT, CDR2 YYEEEE. This CDR3 spans 13 amino acids. V was clipped by 3 bases and J by 6 bases, with 13 bases between them. The CDR3 DNA sequence: TGTGCCAGCAGCTCAGGGGTGCGAGCCGAGCAGTACTTC. It specifies CASSSGVRAEQYF.

Only one count was recorded for this clone. The sample has other DNA sequences that encode this CDR3 too. The chain has TRBV18 and TRBJ2-5; 7 nucleotides agree with TRBD2. Germline assignment: CDR1 KGHSH and CDR2 LQKENI. The trim removed 3 bases at V and 5 bases at J, leaving 6 bases unmatched. This CDR3 spans 14 amino acids. The CDR3 region has the DNA TGTGCCAGCTCACCCGGGGCGGGAGAGGAGACCCAGTACTTC. Translating it yields CASSPGAGEETQYF. Full variable domain (rest looked up from reference TRBV18 and TRBJ2-5): NAGVMQNPRHLVRRRGQEARLRCSPMKGHSHVYWYRQLPEEGLKFMVYLQKENIIDESGMPKERFSAEFPKEGPSILRIQQVVRGDSAAYFCASSPGAGEETQYFGPGTRLLVL.